The 26 T cell receptor beta chains in this list originate from one sample, sequenced in a study of molecular identifiers for immune sequencing clone quantification. TCRdb re-called the PCR reads with MiXCR, one entry per CDR3 protein. Of tens of thousands of distinct CDR3 sequences in the sample, 36% were seen once. The specimen sequenced was naive CD8+ T cells from blood, with Jurkat cell RNA spiked in. Stated subset: FACS-sorted CD8+CD4-CCR7+CD45RA+ naive T cells. These TCRs come from a human donor in good health. Some libraries in this study had Jurkat cell RNA spiked in.

The chain couples TRBV6-2 or TRBV6-3 to TRBJ2-5, with no clear D. The CDR3 totals 15 residues. The ends were cut back, 6 bases at V and 2 bases at J, with 16 bases in the middle. Per germline, CDR1 MNHEY and CDR2 SVGEGT. The CDR3 DNA follows: TGTGCCAGCAGCCAACCCAACCACAAACAAGAGACCCAGTACTTC. This encodes CASSQPNHKQETQYF.

In this sample, this clonotype turned up many times. The chain carries TRBV28 and TRBJ1-5; D remains ambiguous. V lost 3 bases, J lost 5 bases, and 17 bases lay in between. Looked up from germline, CDR1 is MDHEN and CDR2 is SYDVKM. The CDR3 has 16 residues. Written as DNA, the CDR3 is TGTGCCAGCAGTTTGCTAACAGCGAGTAAGGATCAGCCCCAGCATTTT. Amino acid sequence: CASSLLTASKDQPQHF. Variable domain in full (rest from reference TRBV28 and TRBJ1-5): DVKVTQSSRYLVKRTGEKVFLECVQDMDHENMFWYRQDPGLGLRLIYFSYDVKMKEKGDIPEGYSVSREKKERFSLILESASTNQTSMYLCASSLLTASKDQPQHFGDGTRLSIL.

In regard to this clonotype: An end of the junction differs from the germline gene, which may be a read error. This sequence joins TRBV2 and TRBJ2-7; D not resolved. The CDR3 is made up of 12 amino acids. Germline CDR1 is SNHLY and CDR2 is FYNNEI. CDR3 DNA sequence: TGTGCCAGCAGTGATCGGAGCTACGGGCAGTACTTC. Protein sequence: CASSDRSYGQYF.

This clonotype was detected a few times. This likely comes from a read error, as the CDR3 has no conserved phenylalanine or tryptophan at its end. The chain recombines TRBV20-1 with TRBJ1-6; no firm D call. Germline V gene lookup returns CDR1 DFQATT and CDR2 SNEGSKA (reference sequence). This CDR3 region has 14 residues. Trimming stripped 4 bases from V and 3 bases from J, with 10 bases between. The CDR3 loop reads CSATGVDYNSPLHY. CDR3 sequence (DNA): TGCAGTGCTACCGGGGTCGACTATAATTCACCCCTCCACTAT.

The chain uses TRBV5-4 and TRBJ2-3, with no clear D. The CDR3 runs 14 residues. CDR1 SGHNT and CDR2 YYREEE come from the germline V gene (reference sequence). V was shortened by 0 bases and J by 2 bases, with 7 bases between the two germline ends. CDR3 DNA sequence: TGTGCCAGCAGCTTGGTAGGCTACACAGATACGCAGTATTTT. Its protein product is CASSLVGYTDTQYF.

Comment on this clonotype: This may be a read error: a much more frequent sequence differs by one nucleotide. A read error is likely, as this CDR3 ends without the conserved phenylalanine or tryptophan. The chain links TRBV27 to TRBJ2-1; D is perhaps TRBD1 (6 bases). The CDR3 is made up of 12 amino acids. CDR1 is MNHEY, CDR2 SMNVEV, per germline (reference sequence). V was shortened by 8 bases and J by 9 bases, with 14 bases between the two germline ends. This chain's CDR3 is CASLGPGAEQFL. In nucleotides, the CDR3 is TGTGCCAGCTTGGGTCCAGGGGCTGAGCAGTTCTTA.

In regard to this clonotype: Mismatch with germline at one junction end may stem from a read error. V and J are TRBV6-2 or TRBV6-3 and TRBJ2-2, with 9 bases fitting TRBD2. The germline V gene has CDR1 MNHEY and CDR2 SVGEGT. This CDR3 has 17 amino acids. The chain's CDR3 is CASSSPGLAGYTGELIF. Written as DNA, the CDR3 is TGTGCCAGCAGTTCTCCGGGCCTAGCGGGATACACCGGGGAGCTGATTTTT.

A word on this clonotype: The junction departs from germline at one end; a sequencing error may be responsible. V gene TRBV7-3 combines with J gene TRBJ2-3; 12 nucleotides match TRBD2. The CDR3 is made up of 17 amino acids. Germline V CDR1 and CDR2: SGHTA, FQGTGA. CDR3: CASSNRLAGVNWNTQNF. CDR3 bases: TGTGCCAGCAGCAATAGACTAGCGGGAGTGAACTGGAATACGCAGAATTTT.

Of note for this clonotype: A single base separates this from a much larger clone, so it may be a read error. The rearrangement links TRBV4-2 to TRBJ2-6; possible D gene TRBD2, 6 bases. The CDR3 runs 19 residues. CDR1 LGHNA and CDR2 YNFKEQ come from the germline V gene. CDR3 DNA: TGTGCCAGCAGCCACCTAGCGAGGTCAACAGACTCTGGGGCCAACGTCCTGGCTTTC. Its protein is CASSHLARSTDSGANVLAF.

Concerning this clonotype itself: A much larger clone differs from this one at a single base, so this may be a read error. The rearrangement joins TRBV20-1 to TRBJ1-1; 7 nucleotides agree with TRBD1. Germline CDR1 reads DFQATT; CDR2 reads SNEGSKA (reference sequence). The CDR3 covers 12 residues. The CDR3 reads CSADRENTEASF. The CDR3 nucleotides are TGCAGTGCTGACAGGGAGAACACTGAAGCTTCCTTT.

At least ten counts were recorded for this clonotype. J is TRBJ2-4 and V is TRBV9; D gene uncertain. This CDR3 region has 13 residues. Germline V gives CDR1 SGDLS, CDR2 YYNGEE. V gave up 3 bases and J gave up 9 bases, with 13 bases separating them. CDR3 amino acids: CASSAVDSSIQYF. The CDR3 DNA reads as TGTGCCAGCAGCGCGGTCGACTCCAGCATTCAGTACTTC.

This clonotype came up many times. At one of its ends the junction is not consistent with the germline gene, which may arise from a read error. The J gene is TRBJ2-6, the V gene TRBV20-1; D gene unclear. This CDR3 comprises 12 residues. From germline, CDR1 is DFQATT and CDR2 SNEGSKA (reference sequence). CDR3: CSGFSRANVLTF. The CDR3 DNA reads as TGCAGTGGGTTCTCTAGGGCCAACGTCCTGACTTTC.

This rearrangement joins TRBV19 to TRBJ2-7, with D uncertain. This CDR3 has 16 amino acids. V was shortened by 6 bases and J by 0 bases, with 18 bases between the two germline ends. Germline V CDR1 and CDR2: LNHDA, SQIVND (reference sequence). The CDR3 nucleotides are TGTGCCAGTAGCATGCATTTTCTCCCTAGCTCCTACGAGCAGTACTTC. This gives the protein CASSMHFLPSSYEQYF.

This clonotype was counted a few times. V is TRBV9 and J is TRBJ2-7; 13 nucleotides match TRBD2. The ends lost 0 bases at V and 5 bases at J; junction bases unmatched: 2. This CDR3 is 15 amino acids long. Per germline, CDR1 SGDLS and CDR2 YYNGEE. The CDR3 is CASSVGGTSGDEQYF. In nucleotides, the CDR3 is TGTGCCAGCAGCGTAGGCGGGACTAGCGGGGACGAGCAGTACTTC.

This clonotype was counted between two and nine times. The CDR3 protein is CASSLEFQETQYF. In DNA, the CDR3 is TGTGCCAGCAGCCTAGAATTCCAAGAGACCCAGTACTTC. The rearrangement links TRBV27 to TRBJ2-5; D is undetermined. Germline loops: CDR1 MNHEY, CDR2 SMNVEV (reference sequence). The ends were cut back, 6 bases at V and 1 base at J, with 9 bases in the middle. This CDR3 spans 13 amino acids.

The gene calls are TRBV18 and TRBJ2-3; the match to TRBD2 covers 8 bases. The CDR3 runs 13 residues. In germline, CDR1 is KGHSH, CDR2 LQKENI. The J segment lost 6 bases and the V segment lost 3 bases, leaving 2 bases of the junction unmatched. The CDR3 nucleotides are TGTGCCAGCTCACCCAGCGGGAGTGATACGCAGTATTTT. This codes for CASSPSGSDTQYF.

A single count supports this clonotype. The chain links TRBV7-8 to TRBJ2-3; no firm D call. The CDR3 length is 13 residues. Germline-derived CDR1 and CDR2 are SGHVS and FQNEAQ. The CDR3 DNA reads TGTTCCTGCAGCTTGCCTGGCACAGATACGCAGTATTTT. The encoded protein is CSCSLPGTDTQYF.

This chain joins TRBV20-1 and TRBJ2-7, with 7 nucleotides matching TRBD1. Losses at the gene ends were 3 bases for V and 7 bases for J; bases not matched to a gene: 3. Germline loops: CDR1 DFQATT, CDR2 SNEGSKA (reference sequence). There are 11 residues in the CDR3. CDR3 residues: CSARTGPEQYF. CDR3 nucleotide sequence: TGCAGTGCTAGGACAGGGCCTGAGCAGTACTTC.

On this clonotype itself: A much larger clone differs from this one at a single base, so this may be a read error. This chain connects TRBV7-6 to TRBJ2-5; 9 nucleotides agree with TRBD1. Germline V CDR1 and CDR2: SGHVS, FNYEAQ. Trimming removed 2 bases from V and 1 base from J; junction bases left unmatched: 8. CDR3 length: 17 residues. CDR3 loop: CASSLNSTGGFQETQYF. The CDR3 nucleotides are TGTGCCAGCAGCTTAAATTCGACAGGGGGGTTCCAAGAGACCCAGTACTTC.

This clonotype was seen at least ten times. The chain carries TRBV28 and TRBJ2-7; D not certain. The CDR3 has 13 amino acids. V lost 5 bases and J lost 2, with 10 bases in between. Germline CDR1 and CDR2: MDHEN and SYDVKM. The CDR3 region is CASSPGDPYEQYF. The DNA for the CDR3 is TGTGCCAGCAGTCCCGGCGACCCCTACGAGCAGTACTTC. The full variable domain, its missing parts supplied by reference TRBV28 and TRBJ2-7, is DVKVTQSSRYLVKRTGEKVFLECVQDMDHENMFWYRQDPGLGLRLIYFSYDVKMKEKGDIPEGYSVSREKKERFSLILESASTNQTSMYLCASSPGDPYEQYFGPGTRLTVT.

This clonotype was seen a handful of times. The chain joins TRBV13 to TRBJ2-5, with TRBD2 as a possible D gene (6 bases). Trimming shortened V by 6 bases and J by 5 bases, and 16 bases separated the two germline ends. Germline V gene lookup returns CDR1 PRHDT and CDR2 FYEKMQ (reference sequence). This CDR3 region has 14 residues. The CDR3 bases are TGTGCCAGCAGAATCGGAGGGCCCGGGGAGACCCAGTACTTC. Translation: CASRIGGPGETQYF.

The chain recombines TRBV15 with TRBJ2-7; 7 nucleotides agree with TRBD1. CDR1 is LNHNV, CDR2 YYDKDF, per germline (reference sequence). Unmatched junction bases numbered 10, after V lost 8 bases and J lost 6 bases. The CDR3 covers 13 residues. CDR3 amino acids: CATSGTEYFEQYF. For the CDR3, the DNA is TGTGCCACCTCCGGGACAGAATACTTCGAGCAGTACTTC.

The rearrangement links TRBV7-8 to TRBJ1-4, with D uncertain. Trimming left V 4 bases short and J 0 bases short, with 15 bases between. CDR3 size: 17 residues. In germline, CDR1 is SGHVS, CDR2 FQNEAQ. CDR3 protein: CASSSPRAEATNEKLFF. CDR3 sequence (DNA): TGTGCCAGCAGCTCCCCCCGGGCCGAAGCAACTAATGAAAAACTGTTTTTT.

The chain employs TRBV15 and TRBJ2-7, with D unresolved. Germline V gene data show CDR1 as LNHNV and CDR2 as YYDKDF (reference sequence). This CDR3 has 16 amino acids. V lost 5 bases to trimming and J lost 2 bases, with 19 bases between them. CDR3 in DNA: TGTGCCACCAGCCCAGTTTTCGGGTCCATAGCCTACGAGCAGTACTTC. Amino acids: CATSPVFGSIAYEQYF.

This clonotype was picked up many times. Compared with germline, one end of the junction differs, possibly owing to a read error. This sequence joins TRBV5-6 and TRBJ2-7, with D tentatively TRBD2 (5 bases). The CDR3 is 11 amino acids. Germline V gene sequence: CDR1 SGHDT, CDR2 YYEEEE. In nucleotides, the CDR3 is TGTGCCAGCAGCTTGGCCGGAGCGGCGAACTTC. This gives the protein CASSLAGAANF.

As for this clonotype: Just one base apart from a much larger clone, this may be a read error. As the CDR3 is not closed by the conserved phenylalanine or tryptophan, this likely results from a read error. The chain uses TRBV28 and TRBJ2-2; no definite D call. This CDR3 has 15 amino acids. Germline V gives CDR1 MDHEN, CDR2 SYDVKM. Between the trimmed V and J ends, which lost 8 bases and 1 base, there was a span of 14 bases. CDR3 in DNA: TGTGCCAGCGGAATCGCCGTATTGAACACCGGGGAGCTGTTTATT. Amino acid sequence: CASGIAVLNTGELFI.